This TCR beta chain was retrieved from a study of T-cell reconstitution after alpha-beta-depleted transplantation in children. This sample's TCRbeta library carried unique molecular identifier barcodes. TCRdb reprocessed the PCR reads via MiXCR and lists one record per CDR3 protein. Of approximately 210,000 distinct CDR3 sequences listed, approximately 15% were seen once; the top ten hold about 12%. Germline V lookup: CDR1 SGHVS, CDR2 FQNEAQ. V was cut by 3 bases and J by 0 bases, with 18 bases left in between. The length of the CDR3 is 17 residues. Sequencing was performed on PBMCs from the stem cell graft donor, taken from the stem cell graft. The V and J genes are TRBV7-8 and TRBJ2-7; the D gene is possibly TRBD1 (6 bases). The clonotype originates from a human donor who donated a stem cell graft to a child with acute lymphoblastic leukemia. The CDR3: CASSFFGRTANSYEQYF. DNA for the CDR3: TGTGCCAGCAGCTTTTTTGGTCGGACAGCAAACTCCTACGAGCAGTACTTC. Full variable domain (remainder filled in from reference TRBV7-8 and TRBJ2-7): GAGVSQSPRYKVAKRGQDVALRCDPISGHVSLFWYQQALGQGPEFLTYFQNEAQLDKSGLPSDRFFAERPEGSVSTLKIQRTQQEDSAVYLCASSFFGRTANSYEQYFGPGTRLTVT.